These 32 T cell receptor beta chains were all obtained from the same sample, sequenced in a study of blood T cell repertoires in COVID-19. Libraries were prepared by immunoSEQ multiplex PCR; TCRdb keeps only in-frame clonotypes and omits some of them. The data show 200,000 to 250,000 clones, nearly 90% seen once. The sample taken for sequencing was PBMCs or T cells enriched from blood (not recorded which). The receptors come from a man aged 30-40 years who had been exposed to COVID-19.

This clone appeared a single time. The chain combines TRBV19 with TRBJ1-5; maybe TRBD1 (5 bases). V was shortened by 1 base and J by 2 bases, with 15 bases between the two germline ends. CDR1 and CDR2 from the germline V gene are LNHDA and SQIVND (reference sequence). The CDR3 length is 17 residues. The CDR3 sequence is CASSIVSGIGGNQPQHF. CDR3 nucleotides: TGTGCCAGTAGTATAGTATCAGGGATCGGAGGCAATCAGCCCCAGCATTTT. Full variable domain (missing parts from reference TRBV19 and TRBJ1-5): DGGITQSPKYLFRKEGQNVTLSCEQNLNHDAMYWYRQDPGQGLRLIYYSQIVNDFQKGDIAEGYSVSREKKESFPLTVTSAQKNPTAFYLCASSIVSGIGGNQPQHFGDGTRLSIL.

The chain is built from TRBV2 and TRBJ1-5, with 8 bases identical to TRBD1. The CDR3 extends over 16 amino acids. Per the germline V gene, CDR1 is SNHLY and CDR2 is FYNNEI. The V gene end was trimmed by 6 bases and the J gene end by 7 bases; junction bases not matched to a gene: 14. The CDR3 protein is CASSWGRGPGEQPQHF. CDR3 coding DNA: TGTGCCAGCAGCTGGGGCAGGGGGCCGGGAGAACAGCCCCAGCATTTT. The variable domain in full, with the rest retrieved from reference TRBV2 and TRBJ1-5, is EPEVTQTPSHQVTQMGQEVILRCVPISNHLYFYWYRQILGQKVEFLVSFYNNEISEKSEIFDDQFSVERPDGSNFTLKIRSTKLEDSAMYFCASSWGRGPGEQPQHFGDGTRLSIL.

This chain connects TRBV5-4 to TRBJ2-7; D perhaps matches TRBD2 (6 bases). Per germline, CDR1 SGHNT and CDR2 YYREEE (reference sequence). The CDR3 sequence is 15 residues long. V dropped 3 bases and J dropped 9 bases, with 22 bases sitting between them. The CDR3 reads CASSSARGLGKGQYF. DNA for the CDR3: TGTGCCAGCAGCTCCGCTCGGGGGTTGGGGAAAGGGCAGTACTTC.

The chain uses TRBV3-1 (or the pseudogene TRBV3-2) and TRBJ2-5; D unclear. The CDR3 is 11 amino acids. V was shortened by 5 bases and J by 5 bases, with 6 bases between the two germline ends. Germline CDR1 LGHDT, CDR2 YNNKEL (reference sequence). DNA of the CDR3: TGTGCCAGCAGCGGGCCGGAGACCCAGTACTTC. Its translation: CASSGPETQYF.

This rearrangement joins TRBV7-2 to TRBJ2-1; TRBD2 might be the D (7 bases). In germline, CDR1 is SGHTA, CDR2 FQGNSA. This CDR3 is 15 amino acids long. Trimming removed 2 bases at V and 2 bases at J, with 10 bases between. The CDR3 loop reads CASSLLGGPYNEQFF. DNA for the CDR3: TGTGCCAGCAGCTTACTGGGGGGGCCCTACAATGAGCAGTTCTTC.

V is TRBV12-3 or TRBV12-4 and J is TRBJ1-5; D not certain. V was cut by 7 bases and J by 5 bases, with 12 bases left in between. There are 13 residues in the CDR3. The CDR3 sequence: CASTRGGDQPQHF. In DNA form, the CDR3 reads TGTGCCAGCACCCGCGGCGGAGATCAGCCCCAGCATTTT.

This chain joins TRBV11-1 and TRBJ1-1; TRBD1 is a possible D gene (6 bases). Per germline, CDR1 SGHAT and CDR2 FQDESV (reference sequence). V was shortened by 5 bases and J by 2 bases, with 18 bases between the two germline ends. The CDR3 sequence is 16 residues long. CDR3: CASSPTHPGVNTEAFF. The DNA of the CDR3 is TGTGCCAGCAGCCCAACACATCCAGGGGTCAACACTGAAGCTTTCTTT.

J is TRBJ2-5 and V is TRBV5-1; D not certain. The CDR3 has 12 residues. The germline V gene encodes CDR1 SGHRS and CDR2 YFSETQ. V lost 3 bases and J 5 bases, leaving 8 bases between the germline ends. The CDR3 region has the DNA TGCGCCAGCAGCTCCCCCGAGGAGACCCAGTACTTC. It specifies CASSSPEETQYF.

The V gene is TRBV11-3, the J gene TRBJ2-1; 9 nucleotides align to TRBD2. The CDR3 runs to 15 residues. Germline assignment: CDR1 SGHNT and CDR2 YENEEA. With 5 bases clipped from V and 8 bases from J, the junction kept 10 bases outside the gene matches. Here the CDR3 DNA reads TGTGCCAGCAGCCCCTTGGGGACTAGCAAACATGAGCAGTTCTTC. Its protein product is CASSPLGTSKHEQFF.

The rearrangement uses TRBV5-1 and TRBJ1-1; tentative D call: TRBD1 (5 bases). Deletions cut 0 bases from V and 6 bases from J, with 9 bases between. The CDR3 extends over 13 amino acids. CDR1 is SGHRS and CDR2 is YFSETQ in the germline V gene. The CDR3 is CASSLAGEAEAFF. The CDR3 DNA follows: TGCGCCAGCAGCTTGGCGGGGGAGGCTGAAGCTTTCTTT.

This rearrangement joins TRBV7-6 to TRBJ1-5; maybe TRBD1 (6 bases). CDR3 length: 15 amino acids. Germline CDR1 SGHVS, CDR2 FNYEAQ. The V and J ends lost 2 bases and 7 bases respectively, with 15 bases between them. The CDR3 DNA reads TGTGCCAGCAGCTTATCCGAGGGGGAGGGACAGCCCCAGCATTTT. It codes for CASSLSEGEGQPQHF.

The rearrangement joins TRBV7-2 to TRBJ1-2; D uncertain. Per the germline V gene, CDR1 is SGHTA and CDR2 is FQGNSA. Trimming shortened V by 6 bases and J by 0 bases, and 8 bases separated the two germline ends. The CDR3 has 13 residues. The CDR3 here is CASRRDTNYGYTF. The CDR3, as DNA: TGTGCCAGCAGGAGGGATACTAACTATGGCTACACCTTC.

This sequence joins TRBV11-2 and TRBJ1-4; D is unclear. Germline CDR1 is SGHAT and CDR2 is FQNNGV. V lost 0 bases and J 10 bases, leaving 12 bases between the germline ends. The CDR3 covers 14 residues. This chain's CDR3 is CASSLDLGDSKLFF. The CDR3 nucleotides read TGTGCCAGCAGCTTAGATCTCGGAGACTCAAAACTGTTTTTT.

The CDR3 DNA follows: TGTGCCAGCAGTGAACATAGCTCCTATAATTCACCCCTCCACTTT. Amino acids: CASSEHSSYNSPLHF. The chain is built from TRBV6-1 and TRBJ1-6; D is undetermined. This CDR3 comprises 15 residues. Germline assignment: CDR1 MNHNS and CDR2 SASEGT. V was trimmed by 2 bases and J by 0 bases, leaving 5 bases between them.

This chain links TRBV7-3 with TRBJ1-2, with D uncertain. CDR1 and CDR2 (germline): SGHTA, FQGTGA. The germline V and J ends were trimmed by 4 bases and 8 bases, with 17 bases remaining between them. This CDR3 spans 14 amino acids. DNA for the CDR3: TGTGCCAGCAGCTCCGCCGACGGGAGCGCGGGCTACACCTTC. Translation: CASSSADGSAGYTF.

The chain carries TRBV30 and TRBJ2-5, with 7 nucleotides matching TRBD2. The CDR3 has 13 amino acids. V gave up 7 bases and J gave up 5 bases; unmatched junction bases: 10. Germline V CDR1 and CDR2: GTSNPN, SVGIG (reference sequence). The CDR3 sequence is CAYDLRGYETQYF. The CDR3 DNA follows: TGTGCCTACGACCTGCGGGGGTATGAGACCCAGTACTTC. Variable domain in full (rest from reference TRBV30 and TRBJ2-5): SQTIHQWPATLVQPVGSPLSLECTVEGTSNPNLYWYRQAAGRGLQLLFYSVGIGQISSEVPQNLSASRPQDRQFILSSKKLLLSDSGFYLCAYDLRGYETQYFGPGTRLLVL.

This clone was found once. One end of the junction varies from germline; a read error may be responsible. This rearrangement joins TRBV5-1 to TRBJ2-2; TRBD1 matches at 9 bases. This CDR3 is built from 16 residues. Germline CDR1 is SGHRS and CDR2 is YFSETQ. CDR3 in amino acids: CASSFLQGAKTGELFF. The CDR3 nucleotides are TGCGCCAGCAGCTTCCTACAGGGGGCGAAAACCGGGGAGCTGTTTTTT.

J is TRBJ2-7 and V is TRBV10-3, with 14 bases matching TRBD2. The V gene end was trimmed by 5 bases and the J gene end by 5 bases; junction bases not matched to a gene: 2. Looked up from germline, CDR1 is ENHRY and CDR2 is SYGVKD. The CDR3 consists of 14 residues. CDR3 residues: CAISRTSGGNEQYF. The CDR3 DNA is TGTGCCATCAGTCGGACTAGCGGGGGGAACGAGCAGTACTTC.

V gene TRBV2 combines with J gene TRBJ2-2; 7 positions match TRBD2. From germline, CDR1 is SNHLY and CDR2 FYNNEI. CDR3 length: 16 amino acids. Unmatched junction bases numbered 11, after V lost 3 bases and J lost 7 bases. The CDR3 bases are TGTGCCAGCAGTGAGGTTCGGCGGGGGATGATCGGGGAGCTGTTTTTT. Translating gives CASSEVRRGMIGELFF.

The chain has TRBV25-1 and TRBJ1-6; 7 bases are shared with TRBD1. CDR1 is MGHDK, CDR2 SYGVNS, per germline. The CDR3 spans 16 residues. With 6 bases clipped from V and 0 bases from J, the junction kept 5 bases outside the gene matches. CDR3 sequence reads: CASSPQGSSYNSPLHF. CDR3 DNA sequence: TGTGCCAGCAGCCCACAGGGGAGCTCCTATAATTCACCCCTCCACTTT.

This chain's CDR3 is CASREDRANYGYTF. DNA for the CDR3: TGTGCCAGCAGAGAGGACAGAGCTAACTATGGCTACACCTTC. This chain links TRBV25-1 with TRBJ1-2; D possibly corresponds to TRBD1 (6 bases). There are 14 residues in the CDR3. V was trimmed by 6 bases and J by 0 bases, leaving 11 bases between them. Germline V gene data show CDR1 as MGHDK and CDR2 as SYGVNS.

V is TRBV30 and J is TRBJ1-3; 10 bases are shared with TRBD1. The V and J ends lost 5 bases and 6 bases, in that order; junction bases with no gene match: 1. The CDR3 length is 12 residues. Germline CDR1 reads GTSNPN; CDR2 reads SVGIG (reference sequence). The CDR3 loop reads CAWGQGENTIYF. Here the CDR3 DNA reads TGTGCCTGGGGACAGGGGGAAAACACCATATATTTT.

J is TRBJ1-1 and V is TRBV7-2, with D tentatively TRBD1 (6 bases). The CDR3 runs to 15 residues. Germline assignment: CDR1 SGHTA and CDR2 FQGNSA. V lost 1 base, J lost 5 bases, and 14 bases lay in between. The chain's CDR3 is CASSLGGGQWTEAFF. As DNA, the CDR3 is TGTGCCAGCAGCTTAGGGGGGGGGCAGTGGACTGAAGCTTTCTTT. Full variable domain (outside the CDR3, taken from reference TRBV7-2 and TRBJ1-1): GAGVSQSPSNKVTEKGKDVELRCDPISGHTALYWYRQSLGQGLEFLIYFQGNSAPDKSGLPSDRFSAERTGGSVSTLTIQRTQQEDSAVYLCASSLGGGQWTEAFFGQGTRLTVV.

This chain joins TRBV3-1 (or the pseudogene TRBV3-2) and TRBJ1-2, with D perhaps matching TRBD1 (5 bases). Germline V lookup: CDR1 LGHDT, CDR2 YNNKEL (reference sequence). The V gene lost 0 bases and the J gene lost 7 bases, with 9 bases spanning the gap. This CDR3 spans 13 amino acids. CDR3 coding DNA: TGTGCCAGCAGCCAAGACGGGGGGGGTGGCTACACCTTC. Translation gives CASSQDGGGGYTF.

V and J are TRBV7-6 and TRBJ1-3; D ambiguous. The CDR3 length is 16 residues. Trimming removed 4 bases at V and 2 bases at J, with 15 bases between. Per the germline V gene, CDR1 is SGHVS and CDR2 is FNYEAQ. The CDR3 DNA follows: TGTGCCAGCAGCTCCAACCAATTGAGGCCTGGAAACACCATATATTTT. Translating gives CASSSNQLRPGNTIYF.

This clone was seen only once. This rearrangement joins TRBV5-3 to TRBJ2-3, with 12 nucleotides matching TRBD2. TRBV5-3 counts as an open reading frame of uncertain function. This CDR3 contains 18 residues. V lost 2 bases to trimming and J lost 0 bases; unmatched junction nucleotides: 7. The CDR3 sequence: CARSLPGLAGSSTDTQYF. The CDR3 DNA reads TGTGCCAGAAGCTTACCAGGACTAGCGGGGTCTAGCACAGATACGCAGTATTTT.

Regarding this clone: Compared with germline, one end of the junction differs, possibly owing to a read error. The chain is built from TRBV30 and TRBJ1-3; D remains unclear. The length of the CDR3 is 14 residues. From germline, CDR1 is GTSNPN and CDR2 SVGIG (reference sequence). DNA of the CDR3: TGTGCCTGGAGTGTAGGCCAGGCTGGGAACACCATATATTTT. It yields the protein CAWSVGQAGNTIYF. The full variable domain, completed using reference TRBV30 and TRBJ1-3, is SQTIHQWPATLVQPVGSPLSLECTVEGTSNPNLYWYRQAAGRGLQLLFYSVGIGQISSEVPQNLSASRPQDRQFILSSKKLLLSDSGFYLCAWSVGQAGNTIYFGEGSWLTVV.

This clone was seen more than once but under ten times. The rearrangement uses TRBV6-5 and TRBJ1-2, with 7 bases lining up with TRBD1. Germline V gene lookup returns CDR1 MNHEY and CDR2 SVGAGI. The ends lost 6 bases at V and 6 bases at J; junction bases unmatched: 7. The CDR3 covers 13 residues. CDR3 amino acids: CASSPDRVNGYTF. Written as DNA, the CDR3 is TGTGCCAGCAGCCCCGACAGGGTTAATGGCTACACCTTC.

In nucleotides, the CDR3 is TGTGCCAGTAGTCCCACAGGGAGCCCCTACAATGAGCAGTTCTTC. This encodes CASSPTGSPYNEQFF. The chain employs TRBV19 and TRBJ2-1, with a weak D call TRBD1 (6 bases). CDR3 length equals 15 residues. Trimming left V 5 bases short and J 2 bases short, with 13 bases between. Germline CDR1 reads LNHDA; CDR2 reads SQIVND (reference sequence).

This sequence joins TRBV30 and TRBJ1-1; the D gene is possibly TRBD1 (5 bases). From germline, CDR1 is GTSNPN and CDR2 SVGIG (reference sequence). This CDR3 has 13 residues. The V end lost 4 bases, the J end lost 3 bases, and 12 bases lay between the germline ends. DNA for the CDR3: TGTGCCTGGACACCCGACAGCCACACTGAAGCTTTCTTT. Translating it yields CAWTPDSHTEAFF.

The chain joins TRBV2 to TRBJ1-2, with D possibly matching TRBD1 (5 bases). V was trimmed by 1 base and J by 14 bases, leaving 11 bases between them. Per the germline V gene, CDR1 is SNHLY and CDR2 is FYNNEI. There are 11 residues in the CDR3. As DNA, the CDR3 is TGTGCCAGCAGTGAAGTGGTCAGGGAAACCTTC. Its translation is CASSEVVRETF.

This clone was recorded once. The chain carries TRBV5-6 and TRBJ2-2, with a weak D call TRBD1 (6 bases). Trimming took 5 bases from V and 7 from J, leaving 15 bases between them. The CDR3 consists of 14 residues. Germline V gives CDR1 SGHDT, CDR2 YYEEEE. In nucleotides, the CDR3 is TGTGCCAGCAGAGGGGGTTTCGCGGGCGGGGAGCTGTTTTTT. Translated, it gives CASRGGFAGGELFF.